What follows are 24 T cell receptor beta chains derived from one specimen sequenced in a study of early T cells in non-severe SARS-CoV-2 infection. Using its own MiXCR run on the 5' RACE reads, TCRdb lists one record per CDR3 protein. The data contain fewer than 25,000 distinct CDR3 sequences, 4.5% to 5% of them seen just once; the ten biggest clones take up roughly 5.7%. What was sequenced was whole blood. The receptors originated from an adult who was a healthcare worker with PCR-confirmed SARS-CoV-2 infection or an uninfected control (not recorded which).

The sample holds many counts of this clonotype. This chain joins TRBV6-5 and TRBJ2-7, with 7 bases that match TRBD1. The length of the CDR3 is 13 residues. Germline V gene lookup returns CDR1 MNHEY and CDR2 SVGAGI. With 4 bases clipped from V and 2 bases from J, the junction kept 2 bases outside the gene matches. DNA of the CDR3: TGTGCCAGCAGTTCGGGACAGCCCTACGAGCAGTACTTC. It encodes CASSSGQPYEQYF.

This clonotype was found many times. The V gene is TRBV5-1, the J gene TRBJ1-6; TRBD1 aligns across 8 bases. Trimming removed 2 bases from V and 10 bases from J; junction bases left unmatched: 8. The CDR3 consists of 15 residues. Per the germline V gene, CDR1 is SGHRS and CDR2 is YFSETQ. DNA of the CDR3: TGCGCCAGCAGCTTTACTACAGGGGGAGAATCACCCCTCCACTTT. It translates to CASSFTTGGESPLHF.

Ten or more counts support this clonotype. The chain recombines TRBV6-2 or TRBV6-3 with TRBJ1-4; D is perhaps TRBD1 (5 bases). Germline CDR1 MNHEY, CDR2 SVGEGT. The CDR3 runs 16 residues. V was pared by 7 bases and J by 0 bases, with 15 bases between. For the CDR3, the DNA is TGTGCCAGCATGGGAGGGACGTCTTCAACTAATGAAAAACTGTTTTTT. Its protein product is CASMGGTSSTNEKLFF.

The table lists this clonotype with many counts. The chain is built from TRBV20-1 and TRBJ2-1; tentative D call: TRBD2 (6 bases). CDR3 size: 17 residues. Germline V gene sequence: CDR1 DFQATT, CDR2 SNEGSKA (reference sequence). V lost 2 bases and J 0 bases, leaving 17 bases between the germline ends. The CDR3 is CSARRPPSAGSYNEQFF. The CDR3 DNA follows: TGCAGTGCTAGACGTCCCCCTAGCGCCGGCTCCTACAATGAGCAGTTCTTC.

There are a few counts of this clonotype. The gene calls are TRBV19 and TRBJ1-5; no clear D. Trimming left V 5 bases short and J 0 bases short, with 5 bases between. The CDR3 extends over 13 amino acids. Per germline, CDR1 LNHDA and CDR2 SQIVND (reference sequence). CDR3 protein: CASSGNSNQPQHF. The CDR3 bases are TGTGCCAGTAGTGGCAATAGCAATCAGCCCCAGCATTTT.

The CDR3 region is CASRGSLSGNTIYF. In DNA, the CDR3 is TGTGCCAGCCGCGGTAGCCTCTCTGGAAACACCATATATTTT. This chain joins TRBV6-5 and TRBJ1-3; D is undetermined. The CDR3 runs 14 residues. V was shortened by 8 bases and J by 0 bases, with 11 bases between the two germline ends. Germline CDR1 is MNHEY and CDR2 is SVGAGI.

Notes on this clonotype: This could be a read error, since a much larger clone is one nucleotide away. The rearrangement joins TRBV20-1 to TRBJ1-2; D gene unclear. The CDR3 is 12 residues long. V dropped 4 bases and J dropped 4 bases, with 10 bases sitting between them. Germline V gene data show CDR1 as DFQATT and CDR2 as SNEGSKA (reference sequence). CDR3 in DNA: TGCAGTGCTAAAGAGAAAGCCTATGGCTACACCTTC. This encodes CSAKEKAYGYTF.

There are many counts of this clonotype. This chain joins TRBV3-1 and TRBJ1-1; possibly TRBD1 for D (5 bases). The V and J ends lost 4 bases and 0 bases respectively, with 6 bases between them. CDR1 and CDR2 (germline): LGHDT, YNNKEL (reference sequence). The CDR3 consists of 13 residues. CDR3 residues: CASSRDLNTEAFF. CDR3 nucleotides: TGTGCCAGCAGCCGGGACCTGAACACTGAAGCTTTCTTT.

This chain uses TRBV29-1 with TRBJ2-3; 10 bases are shared with TRBD2. Germline V lookup: CDR1 SQVTM, CDR2 ANQGSEA. The CDR3 extends over 19 amino acids. With 3 bases clipped from V and 0 bases from J, the junction kept 15 bases outside the gene matches. The CDR3 region has the DNA TGCAGCGTTGATCGGGTCGCTTTGTCTAGCGGGAGTAGCACAGATACGCAGTATTTT. It is translated as CSVDRVALSSGSSTDTQYF.

This clonotype was recorded many times. V gene TRBV7-2 combines with J gene TRBJ2-3; 8 bases are shared with TRBD2. V lost 4 bases to trimming and J lost 4 bases; unmatched junction nucleotides: 4. This CDR3 has 14 residues. The germline gives CDR1 SGHTA, CDR2 FQGNSA. The CDR3 here is CASSSSGGADTQYF. In nucleotides, the CDR3 is TGTGCCAGCAGCTCGAGCGGGGGCGCAGATACGCAGTATTTT.

Ten or more counts support this clonotype. The chain is built from TRBV6-2 or TRBV6-3 and TRBJ1-1; D is unresolved. This CDR3 is built from 17 residues. Germline values: CDR1 MNHEY, CDR2 SVGEGT. V lost 4 bases and J lost 0, with 18 bases in between. The DNA of the CDR3 is TGTGCCAGCAGTTTTCTCATCGTCGGGTATATGAACACTGAAGCTTTCTTT. Translated, it gives CASSFLIVGYMNTEAFF.

At least ten counts were recorded for this clonotype. The conserved closing phenylalanine or tryptophan is absent in this CDR3, likely reflecting a read error. The DNA is left out, because the CDR3 cannot be placed on it with certainty; the CDR3 is given as TCRdb lists it. This rearrangement joins TRBV2 to TRBJ2-3; the table gives TRBD1 as D, unverified against the DNA. The CDR3 has 13 amino acids, counting both end residues. Germline V gives CDR1 SNHLY, CDR2 FYNNEI. The CDR3: CASLLSGVGGKSL.

Ten or more counts support this clonotype. CDR3 bases: TGTGCCAGCAGCCCACTGACTCGCAGCCCTTACAATGAGCAGTTCTTC. Residues: CASSPLTRSPYNEQFF. The chain carries TRBV11-2 and TRBJ2-1; no clear D gene. Germline V gene lookup returns CDR1 SGHAT and CDR2 FQNNGV. V was cut by 5 bases and J by 4 bases, with 18 bases left in between. This CDR3 spans 16 amino acids. Full variable domain (rest looked up from reference TRBV11-2 and TRBJ2-1): EAGVAQSPRYKIIEKRQSVAFWCNPISGHATLYWYQQILGQGPKLLIQFQNNGVVDDSQLPKDRFSAERLKGVDSTLKIQPAKLEDSAVYLCASSPLTRSPYNEQFFGPGTRLTVL.

There are a few counts of this clonotype. V is TRBV5-1 and J is TRBJ2-2, with 8 bases identical to TRBD1. The CDR3 consists of 15 residues. The germline V gene has CDR1 SGHRS and CDR2 YFSETQ. V lost 3 bases and J lost 1; bases outside the gene matches: 2. CDR3 coding DNA: TGCGCCAGCAGCTCCGGGACAGGGAACACCGGGGAGCTGTTTTTT. This sequence encodes CASSSGTGNTGELFF.

Concerning this clonotype itself: This may be a read error: a much more frequent sequence differs by one nucleotide. The chain carries TRBV7-2 and TRBJ2-3; the match to TRBD2 covers 9 bases. The CDR3 is made up of 15 amino acids. Germline CDR1 reads SGHTA; CDR2 reads FQGNSA. Here the CDR3 reads CVSSLTSGSTDTQYF. CDR3 DNA: TGTGTCAGCAGCTTAACTAGCGGGAGCACAGATACGCAGTATTTT.

The V call is TRBV5-1, the J call TRBJ2-3; no definite D call. Germline lookup yields CDR1 SGHRS and CDR2 YFSETQ. The germline V and J ends were trimmed by 2 bases and 1 base, with 8 bases remaining between them. CDR3 length: 14 residues. The CDR3 DNA follows: TGCGCCAGCAGCTTCTTGAGTGGCACAGATACGCAGTATTTT. Translating gives CASSFLSGTDTQYF.

The table lists this clonotype with a few counts. The chain uses TRBV7-9 and TRBJ2-7; D is unclear. Germline values: CDR1 SEHNR, CDR2 FQNEAQ (reference sequence). Trimming cost V 3 bases and J 3 bases, with 6 bases left between them. The CDR3 spans 12 residues. The CDR3 loop is CASSLNLYEQYF. The CDR3 DNA sequence: TGTGCCAGCAGCTTGAACCTCTACGAGCAGTACTTC. Filled out from reference TRBV7-9 and TRBJ2-7, the complete variable domain reads DTGVSQNPRHKITKRGQNVTFRCDPISEHNRLYWYRQTLGQGPEFLTYFQNEAQLEKSRLLSDRFSAERPKGSFSTLEIQRTEQGDSAMYLCASSLNLYEQYFGPGTRLTVT.

This clonotype has a count of ten or more. This chain connects TRBV19 to TRBJ2-1; 12 bases align to TRBD2. V was pared by 1 base and J by 8 bases, with 6 bases of the junction left unmatched. The CDR3 extends over 16 amino acids. Germline-derived CDR1 and CDR2 are LNHDA and SQIVND (reference sequence). The CDR3 DNA sequence: TGTGCCAGTAGTATAGGAACGACTAGCGGGGGCGATGAGCAGTTCTTC. Translated: CASSIGTTSGGDEQFF.

This clonotype was seen many times. CDR3 nucleotides: TGTGCCAGCAGCGGGCAGTTGGGGAACACTGAAGCTTTCTTT. The encoded protein is CASSGQLGNTEAFF. This rearrangement joins TRBV5-4 to TRBJ1-1; D gene unclear. V was trimmed by 4 bases and J by 1 base, leaving 11 bases between them. The V gene's germline CDR1 is SGHNT and CDR2 YYREEE (reference sequence). This CDR3 spans 14 amino acids.

This clonotype was recorded at least ten times. The gene calls are TRBV20-1 and TRBJ1-5; tentatively, D is TRBD1 (6 bases). Trimming left V 4 bases short and J 3 bases short, with 10 bases between. Germline lookup yields CDR1 DFQATT and CDR2 SNEGSKA (reference sequence). The CDR3 runs 13 residues. In DNA, the CDR3 is TGCAGTGCTATCCTGGGGGCCAATCAGCCCCAGCATTTT. Translated: CSAILGANQPQHF.

The table lists this clonotype with many counts. The chain combines TRBV20-1 with TRBJ2-7; 9 positions match TRBD1. The CDR3 sequence is 15 residues long. Looked up from germline, CDR1 is DFQATT and CDR2 is SNEGSKA (reference sequence). The ends lost 5 bases at V and 4 bases at J; junction bases unmatched: 12. CDR3 nucleotides: TGCAGTGCTGTGAAAGCCGGGACAGGGCAGTACGAGCAGTACTTC. Protein: CSAVKAGTGQYEQYF.

In its sample, this clonotype ranks as medium-sized. The chain couples TRBV6-2 or TRBV6-3 to TRBJ1-2; D remains unclear. The ends were cut back, 2 bases at V and 2 bases at J, with 6 bases in the middle. The germline V gene has CDR1 MNHEY and CDR2 SVGEGT. The CDR3 length is 13 residues. The DNA of the CDR3 is TGTGCCAGCAGTTACCGGGAGAACTATGGCTACACCTTC. This gives the protein CASSYRENYGYTF.

This clonotype was observed at least ten times. Germline is not matched at one junction end, which may reflect a read error. V is TRBV11-2 and J is TRBJ2-1, with 8 bases identical to TRBD2. Germline CDR1 reads SGHAT; CDR2 reads FQNNGV. This CDR3 spans 13 amino acids. The CDR3 loop is CASSFTESGGAGF. As DNA, the CDR3 is TGTGCCAGCAGCTTTACCGAGAGCGGGGGAGCCGGCTTC.

This chain connects TRBV6-5 to TRBJ2-2, with 7 positions matching TRBD1. J gave up 5 bases and V 6 bases, and 6 bases lay outside the gene matches. The CDR3 spans 14 residues. Germline CDR1 is MNHEY and CDR2 is SVGAGI. In nucleotides, the CDR3 is TGTGCCAGCAGCATACAGGGGAATACCGGGGAGCTGTTTTTT. Translated, it gives CASSIQGNTGELFF.